Shown below are 32 T cell receptor beta chains from a single sample sequenced in a study of blood T cells in healthy people across ages. Sample-barcoded 5' priming and a J-beta primer mix drove a second PCR of roughly 6 to 12 cycles. Using its own MiXCR run on the 5' RACE reads, TCRdb lists one record per CDR3 protein. The sample has some 1.8 million distinct CDR3 sequences, approximately 39% seen once. Material for sequencing was blood. These receptors came from a human donor in good health.

The V gene is TRBV28, the J gene TRBJ1-2, with 7 nucleotides matching TRBD1. CDR1 is MDHEN and CDR2 is SYDVKM in the germline V gene. CDR3 length: 17 residues. V was clipped by 1 base and J by 7 bases; unmatched bases: 15. This CDR3 reads CASSLSSPDRAFGGYTF. The DNA for the CDR3 is TGTGCCAGCAGTTTATCCTCCCCCGACAGGGCGTTCGGTGGCTACACCTTC.

This rearrangement joins TRBV28 to TRBJ1-5; D is possibly TRBD1 (6 bases). CDR3 length: 20 residues. Trimming removed 4 bases from V and 0 bases from J, with 25 bases in between. Germline CDR1 is MDHEN and CDR2 is SYDVKM. The chain's CDR3 is CASSSSVIRQEAYSNQPQHF. CDR3 sequence (DNA): TGTGCCAGCAGTTCAAGTGTGATCCGACAGGAAGCATATAGCAATCAGCCCCAGCATTTT.

V gene TRBV6-2 or TRBV6-3 combines with J gene TRBJ1-1; the D gene is possibly TRBD1 (5 bases). Germline CDR1 reads MNHEY; CDR2 reads SVGEGT. This CDR3 comprises 15 residues. Trimming removed 6 bases at V and 3 bases at J, with 17 bases between. The DNA of the CDR3 is TGTGCCAGCAGGTTACTAGGGGATCCGGACACTGAAGCTTTCTTT. This sequence encodes CASRLLGDPDTEAFF.

In its sample, this clonotype was seen many times. V gene TRBV29-1 combines with J gene TRBJ2-3; D might be TRBD1 or TRBD2, each matching 5 bases. Trimming cost V 3 bases and J 5 bases, with 6 bases left between them. The CDR3 has 11 amino acids. The V gene's germline CDR1 is SQVTM and CDR2 ANQGSEA. The chain's CDR3 is CSVDGGDTQYF. The CDR3 DNA reads as TGCAGCGTTGATGGGGGAGATACGCAGTATTTT.

The chain recombines TRBV7-2 with TRBJ2-1; D may match TRBD1 or TRBD2 (5 bases each). Per germline, CDR1 SGHTA and CDR2 FQGNSA. The V and J ends lost 5 bases and 9 bases respectively, with 17 bases between them. CDR3 length equals 14 residues. The CDR3 bases are TGTGCCAGCAGCGAAGGTAGGGGTCGGGGTGAGCAGTTCTTC. It is translated as CASSEGRGRGEQFF.

This chain links TRBV5-4 with TRBJ2-5, with 9 bases aligning to TRBD2. Looked up from germline, CDR1 is SGHNT and CDR2 is YYREEE (reference sequence). This CDR3 spans 17 amino acids. V trimming: 4 bases; J trimming: 0 bases; junction bases outside the gene matches: 10. Here the CDR3 DNA reads TGTGCCAGCAGCGGAAAAGCGGGGGGCCGGTACCAAGAGACCCAGTACTTC. This translates into CASSGKAGGRYQETQYF.

This clonotype was seen more than once but under ten times. Here the CDR3 DNA reads TGTGCCAGCAGCTTCCCGGGACGGATACCCTACGAGCAGTACTTC. Translated: CASSFPGRIPYEQYF. The chain carries TRBV7-2 and TRBJ2-7; D possibly matches TRBD1 or TRBD2 (5 bases each). V lost 3 bases and J 2 bases, leaving 14 bases between the germline ends. The germline V gene encodes CDR1 SGHTA and CDR2 FQGNSA. The CDR3 is 15 residues long.

V is TRBV12-3 or TRBV12-4 and J is TRBJ2-7; no clear D gene. Trimming removed 7 bases from V and 3 bases from J, with 13 bases in between. The CDR3 consists of 13 residues. In DNA form, the CDR3 reads TGTGCCAGCAAATTTGGCAGCAGCTACGAGCAGTACTTC. It yields the protein CASKFGSSYEQYF.

This clonotype was counted only a few times. The rearrangement uses TRBV6-2 or TRBV6-3 and TRBJ1-2, with 7 bases that match TRBD1. V shed 5 bases and J 5 bases; nucleotides not matched to a gene: 11. Germline V lookup: CDR1 MNHEY, CDR2 SVGEGT. This CDR3 spans 15 amino acids. CDR3 protein: CASSRPGQKNYGYTF. The CDR3 DNA follows: TGTGCCAGCAGTAGACCGGGACAGAAGAATTATGGCTACACCTTC.

Details on this clonotype: Being one base from a much bigger clone, this may be a read error. The rearrangement links TRBV12-5 to TRBJ2-5; possibly TRBD1 or TRBD2 for D (5 bases each). Looked up from germline, CDR1 is LGHNT and CDR2 is FRNRAP. The V end was cut by 4 bases, the J end by 5 bases, with 14 bases between. The CDR3 is 14 amino acids. The CDR3 region is CASGWDGDRETQYF. As DNA, the CDR3 is TGTGCTAGTGGTTGGGACGGGGATAGGGAGACCCAGTACTTC.

This rearrangement joins TRBV7-2 to TRBJ2-1; possible D gene TRBD1, 6 bases. This CDR3 is built from 15 residues. Trimming stripped 4 bases from V and 2 bases from J, with 12 bases between. Germline values: CDR1 SGHTA, CDR2 FQGNSA. CDR3 nucleotides: TGTGCCAGCAGCTCCGACCGGGACACCTACAATGAGCAGTTCTTC. It specifies CASSSDRDTYNEQFF. Supplemented by reference TRBV7-2 and TRBJ2-1, the full variable domain reads GAGVSQSPSNKVTEKGKDVELRCDPISGHTALYWYRQSLGQGLEFLIYFQGNSAPDKSGLPSDRFSAERTGGSVSTLTIQRTQQEDSAVYLCASSSDRDTYNEQFFGPGTRLTVL.

In this sample, this clonotype turned up many times. The chain recombines TRBV4-3 with TRBJ2-3; D gene unclear. Germline CDR1 and CDR2: LGHNA and YSLEER. The CDR3 loop spans 15 amino acids. The V end lost 4 bases, the J end lost 3 bases, and 14 bases lay between the germline ends. In nucleotides, the CDR3 is TGCGCCAGCAGCCCCCGCCCGGAGCAAACAGATACGCAGTATTTT. This translates into CASSPRPEQTDTQYF.

The chain joins TRBV20-1 to TRBJ2-7; TRBD1 agrees at 7 bases. The J call may be mistaken, given a closer DNA end match to TRBJ2-5. CDR1 and CDR2 from the germline V gene are DFQATT and SNEGSKA (reference sequence). CDR3 length equals 14 residues. The CDR3 nucleotides read TGCAGTGCTAGGGCAAGGACAGGCTGGGAGACCCAGTACTTC. It is translated as CSARARTGWETQYF.

The rearrangement joins TRBV6-6 to TRBJ1-4; 7 bases fit TRBD1. This CDR3 region has 16 residues. Germline V lookup: CDR1 MNHNY, CDR2 SVGAGI (reference sequence). After removal of 4 bases from V and 6 bases from J, the junction contained 11 bases not matched to a gene. Here the CDR3 reads CASSSTPGTEDEKLFF. The CDR3, as DNA: TGTGCCAGCAGTTCTACTCCCGGGACAGAAGATGAAAAACTGTTTTTT.

CDR3 loop: CSARDRIRNIQYF. CDR3 coding DNA: TGCAGTGCTAGAGATCGTATTAGAAACATTCAGTACTTC. This chain uses TRBV20-1 with TRBJ2-4, with D hard to call. The CDR3 totals 13 residues. Looked up from germline, CDR1 is DFQATT and CDR2 is SNEGSKA (reference sequence). V gave up 0 bases and J gave up 6 bases, with 9 bases separating them.

The chain has TRBV20-1 and TRBJ1-1, with TRBD1 matching over 8 bases. Germline trimming cut 0 bases from V and 6 bases from J; bases unmatched to any gene: 9. Germline CDR1 and CDR2: DFQATT and SNEGSKA (reference sequence). The CDR3 sequence is 15 residues long. As DNA, the CDR3 is TGCAGTGCTAGAGATTCATCGACAGGGGCGGCTGAAGCTTTCTTT. Translating it yields CSARDSSTGAAEAFF.

CDR3 nucleotides: TGTGCCAGCAGCTTAGTTAGGCCAGGGCAAGAGACCCAGTACTTC. Amino acids: CASSLVRPGQETQYF. The J gene is TRBJ2-5, the V gene TRBV7-2; maybe TRBD1 (5 bases). Germline V gene sequence: CDR1 SGHTA, CDR2 FQGNSA. Trimming took off 1 base at V and 2 bases at J, with 11 bases between the two ends. The CDR3 has 15 residues.

The table lists this clonotype with a few counts. The chain recombines TRBV7-2 with TRBJ2-5; TRBD2 matches 11 bases. The DNA end lines up better with TRBJ2-7; the J call may be wrong. Looked up from germline, CDR1 is SGHTA and CDR2 is FQGNSA. The length of the CDR3 is 15 residues. This CDR3 is CASRGLAGGLYEQYF. The CDR3 region has the DNA TGTGCCAGCAGGGGCCTAGCGGGGGGCTTATACGAGCAGTACTTC.

The J gene is TRBJ2-5, the V gene TRBV7-9; the match to TRBD1 covers 7 bases. This CDR3 comprises 14 residues. After removal of 3 bases from V and 2 bases from J, the junction contained 3 bases not matched to a gene. The germline CDR1 and CDR2 sequences are SEHNR and FQNEAQ (reference sequence). DNA for the CDR3: TGTGCCAGCAGCTTCACGGGACAGCAAGAGACCCAGTACTTC. Protein: CASSFTGQQETQYF.

The sample holds a few counts of this clonotype. The chain carries TRBV20-1 and TRBJ1-1; 9 bases match TRBD1. Germline assignment: CDR1 DFQATT and CDR2 SNEGSKA (reference sequence). V gave up 1 base and J gave up 7 bases; unmatched junction bases: 13. This CDR3 is built from 16 residues. The CDR3 here is CSARGFGQGISDEAFF. CDR3 DNA: TGCAGTGCTAGAGGGTTCGGACAGGGGATTTCGGATGAAGCTTTCTTT.

This clonotype appeared a single time. V is TRBV5-1 and J is TRBJ2-3; a weak D match, TRBD1 (6 bases). Trimming pared 2 bases from V and 3 bases from J, leaving 19 bases between. CDR1 SGHRS and CDR2 YFSETQ come from the germline V gene. CDR3 length: 17 residues. The CDR3 sequence: CASSFPVAMRGTDTQYF. The DNA of the CDR3 is TGCGCCAGCAGCTTCCCCGTCGCGATGAGGGGGACAGATACGCAGTATTTT.

This clonotype showed up just a few times. The chain links TRBV9 to TRBJ2-1; TRBD1 agrees at 10 bases. Losses at the gene ends were 4 bases for V and 8 bases for J; bases not matched to a gene: 9. The CDR3 contains 15 residues. Germline CDR1 and CDR2: SGDLS and YYNGEE. CDR3 sequence: CASSPAGQGRHEQFF. The CDR3 DNA reads TGTGCCAGCAGCCCCGCGGGACAGGGGAGACATGAGCAGTTCTTC.

Details on this clonotype: One junction end disagrees with the germline gene, perhaps due to a read error. The genes are TRBV5-5 and TRBJ2-1; 9 positions agree with TRBD1. The CDR3 runs 16 residues. In germline, CDR1 is SGHKS, CDR2 YYEKEE (reference sequence). The CDR3 coding sequence is TGTACCAGCAGCCCGGTCAGGACAGGGGAGGGCAATGAGCAGTTCTTC. Translating it yields CTSSPVRTGEGNEQFF.

This clonotype has a handful of counts. The V call is TRBV5-6, the J call TRBJ2-5; 12 bases align to TRBD2. Germline V gene data show CDR1 as SGHDT and CDR2 as YYEEEE. V lost 0 bases to trimming and J lost 9 bases; unmatched junction nucleotides: 9. This CDR3 comprises 16 residues. The CDR3 nucleotides are TGTGCCAGCAGCTTGGGCCTAGCGGGGGGGCCGGGGTCCCAGTACTTC. Residues: CASSLGLAGGPGSQYF.

This clonotype was counted only a few times. The chain couples TRBV12-5 to TRBJ1-5; D unclear. The CDR3 totals 12 residues. V was shortened by 2 bases and J by 5 bases, with 4 bases between the two germline ends. Looked up from germline, CDR1 is LGHNT and CDR2 is FRNRAP. CDR3 protein: CASGLFDQPQHF. In DNA form, the CDR3 reads TGTGCTAGTGGTTTGTTCGATCAGCCCCAGCATTTT.

This clonotype was seen ten or more times. At one of its ends the junction is not consistent with the germline gene, which may arise from a read error. This rearrangement joins TRBV7-3 to TRBJ2-7; D uncertain. Germline V CDR1 and CDR2: SGHTA, FQGTGA. The CDR3 extends over 14 amino acids. CDR3 region: CASSLDPNSYEQYF. The CDR3, as DNA: TGCGCCAGCAGCTTGGACCCAAACTCCTACGAGCAGTACTTC. Full variable domain (remainder filled in from reference TRBV7-3 and TRBJ2-7): GAGVSQTPSNKVTEKGKYVELRCDPISGHTALYWYRQSLGQGPEFLIYFQGTGAADDSGLPNDRFFAVRPEGSVSTLKIQRTERGDSAVYLCASSLDPNSYEQYFGPGTRLTVT.

This clonotype was seen ten or more times. The V call is TRBV29-1, the J call TRBJ1-2; D remains ambiguous. This CDR3 is built from 13 residues. V was cut by 7 bases and J by 2 bases, with 14 bases left in between. Germline CDR1 and CDR2: SQVTM and ANQGSEA. The CDR3 loop is CSAAGGGNYGYTF. The CDR3, as DNA: TGCAGCGCCGCCGGTGGCGGCAACTATGGCTACACCTTC.

This clonotype was counted a few times. The DNA of the CDR3 is TGTGCCAGCAGTACAGACATTGCTAGCACAGATACGCAGTATTTT. It is translated as CASSTDIASTDTQYF. The V and J genes are TRBV27 and TRBJ2-3; unclear D gene. CDR3 size: 15 residues. Germline V gives CDR1 MNHEY, CDR2 SMNVEV (reference sequence). V was shortened by 5 bases and J by 0 bases, with 12 bases between the two germline ends.

The rearrangement uses TRBV6-1 and TRBJ2-5; TRBD1 is a possible D gene (6 bases). Between the trimmed V and J ends, which lost 6 bases and 0 bases, there was a span of 14 bases. This CDR3 has 15 amino acids. Germline lookup yields CDR1 MNHNS and CDR2 SASEGT. CDR3 DNA sequence: TGTGCCAGCAGCGCCACAGGGATCTACCAAGAGACCCAGTACTTC. It specifies CASSATGIYQETQYF.

This clonotype has just a few counts. The chain carries TRBV7-2 and TRBJ1-4, with D possibly TRBD1 on 5 matching bases. Trimming took off 0 bases at V and 8 bases at J, with 19 bases between the two ends. Germline V gene sequence: CDR1 SGHTA, CDR2 FQGNSA. There are 17 residues in the CDR3. CDR3 amino acids: CASSLARFVGRIEKLFF. DNA for the CDR3: TGTGCCAGCAGCTTAGCGCGTTTTGTGGGACGGATCGAAAAACTGTTTTTT.

The J gene is TRBJ2-5, the V gene TRBV7-3; D remains ambiguous. V was cut by 4 bases and J by 5 bases, with 14 bases left in between. The V gene's germline CDR1 is SGHTA and CDR2 FQGTGA. The CDR3 contains 14 residues. CDR3 DNA sequence: TGTGCCAGCAGCTCCGGACGTAGCCCGGAGACCCAGTACTTC. This codes for CASSSGRSPETQYF. The full variable domain, rest sourced from reference TRBV7-3 and TRBJ2-5, is GAGVSQTPSNKVTEKGKYVELRCDPISGHTALYWYRQSLGQGPEFLIYFQGTGAADDSGLPNDRFFAVRPEGSVSTLKIQRTERGDSAVYLCASSSGRSPETQYFGPGTRLLVL.

Many counts were recorded for this clonotype. The genes are TRBV12-3 or TRBV12-4 and TRBJ2-1; no firm D call. This CDR3 is 12 amino acids long. Trimming stripped 6 bases from V and 7 bases from J, with 10 bases between. CDR3 DNA sequence: TGTGCCAGCAGCCCAACAAGGAATGAGCAGTTCTTC. Its translation is CASSPTRNEQFF.